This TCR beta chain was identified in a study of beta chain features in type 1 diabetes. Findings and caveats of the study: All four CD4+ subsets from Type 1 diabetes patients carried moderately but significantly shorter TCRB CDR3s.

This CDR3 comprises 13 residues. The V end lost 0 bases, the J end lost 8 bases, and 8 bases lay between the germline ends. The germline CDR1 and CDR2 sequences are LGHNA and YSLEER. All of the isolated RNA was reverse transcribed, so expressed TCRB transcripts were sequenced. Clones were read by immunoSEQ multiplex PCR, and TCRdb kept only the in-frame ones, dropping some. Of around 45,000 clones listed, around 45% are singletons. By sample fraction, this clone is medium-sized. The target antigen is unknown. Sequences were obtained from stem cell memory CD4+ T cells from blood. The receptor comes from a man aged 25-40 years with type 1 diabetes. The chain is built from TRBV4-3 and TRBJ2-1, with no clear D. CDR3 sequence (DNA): TGCGCCAGCAGCCAAGACCTAGGCGATGAGCAGTTCTTC. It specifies CASSQDLGDEQFF.